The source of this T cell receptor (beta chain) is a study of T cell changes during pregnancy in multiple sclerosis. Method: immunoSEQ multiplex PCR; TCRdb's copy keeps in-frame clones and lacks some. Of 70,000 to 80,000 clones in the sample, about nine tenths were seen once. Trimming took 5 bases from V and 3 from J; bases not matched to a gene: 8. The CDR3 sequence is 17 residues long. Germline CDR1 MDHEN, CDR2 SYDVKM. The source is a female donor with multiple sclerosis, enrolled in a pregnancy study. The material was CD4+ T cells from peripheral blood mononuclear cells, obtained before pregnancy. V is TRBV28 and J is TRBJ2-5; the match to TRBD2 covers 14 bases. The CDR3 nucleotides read TGTGCCAGCAGTCTTTCTGGACTAGCGGGGGGAAAAGAGACCCAGTACTTC. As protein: CASSLSGLAGGKETQYF.